One sample yielded the 21 T cell receptor beta chains listed below, sequenced in a study of regulatory T cells in long-lasting Graves disease. Time point reported: newly diagnosed GD, antithyroid drugs for less than 3 months. Researchers made the TCR library from RNA that was extracted from PBMCs. With iRepertoire HTBI primers and Arm-PCR of CDR3 regions, TCR beta libraries were built. Each CDR3 protein gets one entry after TCRdb re-called the multiplex PCR reads with MiXCR. This sample has about 440,000 distinct CDR3 sequences; about 15% occur once, and the top ten carry roughly a sixth. The same data also went into a second study, on T cells in Graves' hyperthyroidism and ophthalmopathy.

The sample was peripheral blood mononuclear cells (PBMCs), taken at new diagnosis, from a patient treated with antithyroid drugs. The receptor set was obtained from a woman under 40 with Graves disease.

This clonotype occurred a few times. This chain connects TRBV20-1 to TRBJ2-5, with 7 bases lining up with TRBD2. V was clipped by 6 bases and J by 5 bases; unmatched bases: 12. The germline gives CDR1 DFQATT, CDR2 SNEGSKA (reference sequence). There are 14 residues in the CDR3. CDR3 sequence: CSAVGEGRVETQYF. CDR3 DNA: TGCAGTGCCGTAGGCGAGGGGAGGGTGGAGACCCAGTACTTC.

This clonotype was observed once. Given a far larger clone just one base away, this is likely a sequencing read error. V is TRBV11-2 and J is TRBJ2-3; 7 bases are shared with TRBD2. V was pared by 0 bases and J by 8 bases, with 17 bases of the junction left unmatched. Per germline, CDR1 SGHAT and CDR2 FQNNGV. This CDR3 has 18 amino acids. The CDR3 here is CASSLESGGEPQSGTQYF. CDR3 DNA: TGTGCCAGCAGCTTAGAATCTGGGGGGGAACCTCAATCTGGTACGCAGTATTTT.

At least ten counts were recorded for this clonotype. The rearrangement links TRBV7-2 to TRBJ2-3, with 11 bases fitting TRBD2. Trimming cost V 2 bases and J 1 base; bases outside gene matches: 14. The CDR3 has 20 residues. Germline CDR1 and CDR2: SGHTA and FQGNSA. The CDR3 loop is CASSLRLLAGVDYRTDTQYF. DNA for the CDR3: TGTGCCAGCAGCTTAAGACTACTAGCGGGAGTGGACTACCGCACAGATACGCAGTATTTT.

This clonotype has a count of ten or more. V usage is TRBV28 and J usage is TRBJ2-7; D is ambiguous. Germline CDR1 reads MDHEN; CDR2 reads SYDVKM. Trimming cost V 2 bases and J 5 bases, with 10 bases left between them. CDR3 size: 13 residues. CDR3 in DNA: TGTGCCAGCAGTTTAGGTCAGGTAGACGAGCAGTACTTC. It translates to CASSLGQVDEQYF.

This clonotype was found many times. The V and J genes are TRBV3-1 and TRBJ2-1, with 13 bases aligning to TRBD2. J gave up 3 bases and V 1 base, and 3 bases lay outside the gene matches. This CDR3 comprises 17 residues. CDR1 LGHDT and CDR2 YNNKEL come from the germline V gene (reference sequence). The CDR3 nucleotides are TGTGCCAGCAGCCAAGTGGGACTAGCGGGAAGCTACAATGAGCAGTTCTTC. It yields the protein CASSQVGLAGSYNEQFF.

J is TRBJ1-5 and V is TRBV7-9, with TRBD1 matching over 8 bases. Per the germline V gene, CDR1 is SEHNR and CDR2 is FQNEAQ (reference sequence). The CDR3 is 15 residues long. The J segment lost 2 bases and the V segment lost 4 bases, leaving 4 bases of the junction unmatched. The CDR3 DNA follows: TGTGCCAGCAGCTCCGAGGGACAGGGCAATCAGCCCCAGCATTTT. Protein: CASSSEGQGNQPQHF.

This clonotype has more than one count but fewer than ten. The gene calls are TRBV24-1 and TRBJ2-1; 7 bases agree with TRBD2. This CDR3 is 16 amino acids long. J gave up 7 bases and V 4 bases, and 12 bases lay outside the gene matches. Germline values: CDR1 KGHDR, CDR2 SFDVKD. The CDR3 loop reads CATSDLAGGSPNEQFF. In DNA form, the CDR3 reads TGTGCCACCAGTGACCTTGCGGGCGGGAGTCCGAATGAGCAGTTCTTC.

This clonotype was picked up many times. The V and J genes are TRBV24-1 and TRBJ1-5; D is perhaps TRBD1 (6 bases). The V and J ends lost 5 bases and 5 bases respectively, with 21 bases between them. The CDR3 extends over 17 amino acids. The germline gives CDR1 KGHDR, CDR2 SFDVKD. As DNA, the CDR3 is TGTGCCACCAGTGCACGACCTATTACAGGGAGCGATCAGCCCCAGCATTTT. It encodes CATSARPITGSDQPQHF.

This clonotype was seen at least ten times. The chain couples TRBV30 to TRBJ1-2; TRBD1 matches 8 bases. With V trimmed by 3 bases and J by 4 bases, 10 bases remained unmatched. The CDR3 consists of 15 residues. Per the germline V gene, CDR1 is GTSNPN and CDR2 is SVGIG (reference sequence). CDR3 sequence (DNA): TGTGCCTGGAGACCGGACAGGGTTTATAGCTATGGCTACACCTTC. Its protein product is CAWRPDRVYSYGYTF.

This clonotype was found a few times. The chain has TRBV6-1 and TRBJ2-7; TRBD2 agrees at 8 bases. Trimming at V came to 7 bases and at J to 1 base, leaving 6 bases not matched to a gene. This CDR3 region has 14 residues. In germline, CDR1 is MNHNS, CDR2 SASEGT. CDR3 loop: CASNLLAESYEQYF. The CDR3 DNA is TGTGCCAGCAACCTACTAGCGGAGTCCTACGAGCAGTACTTC.

This clonotype was observed many times. This rearrangement joins TRBV6-5 to TRBJ1-2, with D maybe TRBD1 (6 bases). V was cut by 0 bases and J by 3 bases, with 26 bases left in between. From germline, CDR1 is MNHEY and CDR2 SVGAGI. CDR3 length: 20 amino acids. The DNA for the CDR3 is TGTGCCAGCAGTTACTCAACGTTTCTTGCCACAGGGCCCACGGACTATGGCTACACCTTC. It is translated as CASSYSTFLATGPTDYGYTF.

The table lists this clonotype with many counts. This chain connects TRBV10-3 to TRBJ2-3; D might be TRBD1 or TRBD2, each matching 5 bases. Germline loops: CDR1 ENHRY, CDR2 SYGVKD. The CDR3 sequence is 14 residues long. V was trimmed by 10 bases and J by 2 bases, leaving 16 bases between them. Written as DNA, the CDR3 is TGTGCCACCGAACGGGACCAAGTCACAGATACGCAGTATTTT. Its translation: CATERDQVTDTQYF.

The chain combines TRBV18 with TRBJ2-5, with D perhaps being TRBD1 or TRBD2 (6 bases each). Germline CDR1 reads KGHSH; CDR2 reads LQKENI. The V end was cut by 0 bases, the J end by 5 bases, with 16 bases between. The CDR3 runs 16 residues. CDR3 in DNA: TGTGCCAGCTCACCACCACGGGGGCGTGTGGAGGAGACCCAGTACTTC. This encodes CASSPPRGRVEETQYF.

This clonotype was counted at least ten times. The chain joins TRBV27 to TRBJ2-2; D might be TRBD1 or TRBD2, each matching 5 bases. There are 16 residues in the CDR3. Germline V lookup: CDR1 MNHEY, CDR2 SMNVEV (reference sequence). The germline V and J ends were trimmed by 4 bases and 4 bases, with 16 bases remaining between them. The CDR3 nucleotides read TGTGCCAGCAGTTGGGACCTCCCTATTGCCACCGGGGAGCTGTTTTTT. Translated, it gives CASSWDLPIATGELFF.

In its sample, this clonotype was seen many times. J is TRBJ2-3 and V is TRBV13; no clear D gene. CDR1 is PRHDT, CDR2 FYEKMQ, per germline (reference sequence). V shed 5 bases and J shed 4 bases, with 22 bases lying between them. This CDR3 contains 17 residues. CDR3 nucleotides: TGTGCCAGCAGCATGGTCCCTAGAGTGGTTATCGCAGATACGCAGTATTTT. It is translated as CASSMVPRVVIADTQYF.

The chain couples TRBV11-2 to TRBJ2-4, with TRBD2 identical over 10 bases. The V gene end was trimmed by 5 bases and the J gene end by 0 bases; junction bases not matched to a gene: 13. The germline CDR1 and CDR2 sequences are SGHAT and FQNNGV. The CDR3 contains 19 residues. CDR3 region: CASSLRASGSLLAKNIQYF. The CDR3 DNA reads as TGTGCCAGCAGCCTTCGGGCTAGCGGGAGTCTTCTAGCCAAAAACATTCAGTACTTC.

The rearrangement joins TRBV6-1 to TRBJ2-6; D not certain. The CDR3 consists of 14 residues. CDR1 is MNHNS, CDR2 SASEGT, per germline. V lost 3 bases and J 1 base, leaving 4 bases between the germline ends. The CDR3 loop reads CASSEGSGANVLTF. The CDR3, as DNA: TGTGCCAGCAGTGAGGGGTCTGGGGCCAACGTCCTGACTTTC.

At least ten counts were recorded for this clonotype. One junction end disagrees with the germline gene, perhaps due to a read error. The chain has TRBV2 and TRBJ2-3, with 13 bases identical to TRBD2. The CDR3 totals 15 residues. Germline V gene lookup returns CDR1 SNHLY and CDR2 FYNNEI. The chain's CDR3 is CASGGLAGESDTQYF. CDR3 DNA: TGTGCCAGCGGAGGACTAGCGGGAGAATCAGACACGCAGTATTTT.

This clonotype was recorded at least ten times. The CDR3 region has the DNA TGCAGCGCCTGGCACAGGCGCGGGAGGGCGTCTGAGCAGTTCTTC. Protein: CSAWHRRGRASEQFF. The V and J genes are TRBV29-1 and TRBJ2-1; 9 bases line up with TRBD2. From germline, CDR1 is SQVTM and CDR2 ANQGSEA. With 7 bases clipped from V and 9 bases from J, the junction kept 16 bases outside the gene matches. CDR3 length: 15 amino acids.

Ten or more counts support this clonotype. J is TRBJ2-1 and V is TRBV7-3, with D possibly being TRBD2 (6 bases). Trimming shortened V by 5 bases and J by 3 bases, and 14 bases separated the two germline ends. CDR3 size: 15 residues. Germline loops: CDR1 SGHTA, CDR2 FQGTGA. CDR3 loop: CASSLSGPNYNEQFF. The CDR3 DNA reads TGTGCCAGCAGCCTAAGCGGGCCCAACTACAATGAGCAGTTCTTC.

The chain employs TRBV6-1 and TRBJ2-2; 9 bases agree with TRBD2. Germline CDR1 reads MNHNS; CDR2 reads SASEGT. This CDR3 region has 15 residues. V trimming: 8 bases; J trimming: 4 bases; junction bases outside the gene matches: 8. In nucleotides, the CDR3 is TGTGCCAGCCTTAGCGGGAGTATGGGCACCGGGGAGCTGTTTTTT. As protein: CASLSGSMGTGELFF.